A single sample is the source of the 25 T cell receptor beta chains below, sequenced in a study of identical twins. TCRdb passed the 5' RACE reads through MiXCR, listing each CDR3 protein once. Here the sample spans around 530,000 distinct CDR3 sequences, roughly 15% being singletons. The same sample was also studied in work on yellow fever vaccine responses in identical twins.

Sequenced material: CD4+ T cells sorted from blood. The source of these receptors is a woman in her late teens or twenties in good health.

This chain connects TRBV5-1 to TRBJ1-2; TRBD1 aligns across 7 bases. The CDR3 is 16 residues long. J was trimmed by 2 bases and V by 3 bases; bases with no gene match: 10. Germline V CDR1 and CDR2: SGHRS, YFSETQ. The CDR3 DNA is TGCGCCAGCAGCTCCCCACAGGGGATTTGGAACTATGGCTACACCTTC. Translating gives CASSSPQGIWNYGYTF.

V and J are TRBV2 and TRBJ1-1; no clear D. V dropped 2 bases and J dropped 0 bases, with 19 bases sitting between them. This CDR3 contains 18 residues. Germline lookup yields CDR1 SNHLY and CDR2 FYNNEI. CDR3 region: CASSEPLGESGLNTEAFF. Here the CDR3 DNA reads TGTGCCAGCAGTGAACCCTTGGGAGAGTCGGGCCTGAACACTGAAGCTTTCTTT.

The gene calls are TRBV20-1 and TRBJ2-3; D may be TRBD2 (5 bases). The V gene lost 0 bases and the J gene lost 2 bases, with 12 bases spanning the gap. The CDR3 loop spans 15 amino acids. Germline loops: CDR1 DFQATT, CDR2 SNEGSKA (reference sequence). The CDR3 spells CSARDLAASTDTQYF. CDR3 bases: TGCAGTGCTAGAGACCTAGCAGCCTCCACAGATACGCAGTATTTT.

The chain employs TRBV10-3 and TRBJ2-1; D perhaps matches TRBD2 (6 bases). V gave up 6 bases and J gave up 10 bases, with 13 bases separating them. This CDR3 comprises 12 residues. Germline-derived CDR1 and CDR2 are ENHRY and SYGVKD. CDR3 in DNA: TGTGCCATCAGCCCCGGGACTCCAGAGCAGTTCTTC. Translating gives CAISPGTPEQFF.

The rearrangement links TRBV10-3 to TRBJ2-3; D call uncertain. Germline-derived CDR1 and CDR2 are ENHRY and SYGVKD. The ends were cut back, 3 bases at V and 6 bases at J, with 13 bases in the middle. The CDR3 runs to 14 residues. CDR3 sequence (DNA): TGTGCCATCAGTGATTTGGCTATCAGGGATACGCAGTATTTT. Translation gives CAISDLAIRDTQYF.

This chain links TRBV12-3 or TRBV12-4 with TRBJ2-7; TRBD2 matches at 7 bases. V trimming: 3 bases; J trimming: 1 base; junction bases outside the gene matches: 9. The CDR3 sequence is 16 residues long. The chain's CDR3 is CASSLISPGGSYEQYF. The CDR3 region has the DNA TGTGCCAGCAGTTTGATCTCGCCGGGAGGTTCCTACGAGCAGTACTTC.

This clonotype was seen only a few times. The chain carries TRBV24-1 and TRBJ2-1; 10 bases fit TRBD2. The CDR3 contains 17 residues. The V gene end was trimmed by 4 bases and the J gene end by 10 bases; junction bases not matched to a gene: 15. In germline, CDR1 is KGHDR, CDR2 SFDVKD. In DNA, the CDR3 is TGTGCCACCAGTGACCCCGGCTCTAGCGGGAGACGAGGCGAGCAGTTCTTC. Amino acid sequence: CATSDPGSSGRRGEQFF.

CDR3 in amino acids: CSASVARQSIYEQFF. Here the CDR3 DNA reads TGCAGTGCTAGCGTGGCGAGACAGTCGATCTATGAGCAGTTCTTC. The rearrangement links TRBV20-1 to TRBJ2-1, with a possible D match to TRBD1 (5 bases). The germline CDR1 and CDR2 sequences are DFQATT and SNEGSKA (reference sequence). V lost 3 bases and J lost 8, with 20 bases in between. The CDR3 totals 15 residues.

The chain recombines TRBV2 with TRBJ1-3, with TRBD1 identical over 10 bases. The CDR3 has 16 residues. The ends lost 5 bases at V and 4 bases at J; junction bases unmatched: 8. Germline V lookup: CDR1 SNHLY, CDR2 FYNNEI. The CDR3 sequence is CASSPRTGGWGNTIYF. CDR3 nucleotide sequence: TGTGCCAGCAGTCCCCGGACAGGGGGGTGGGGAAACACCATATATTTT.

The V gene is TRBV5-4, the J gene TRBJ2-3; 9 bases are a match to TRBD2. J lost 4 bases, V lost 4 bases, and 7 bases had no gene match. From germline, CDR1 is SGHNT and CDR2 YYREEE (reference sequence). The CDR3 length is 15 residues. CDR3 sequence reads: CASSLTAGGADTQYF. The CDR3 coding sequence is TGTGCCAGCAGCCTCACAGCGGGGGGCGCAGATACGCAGTATTTT.

V and J are TRBV18 and TRBJ2-5; TRBD1 might be the D (5 bases). Germline CDR1 reads KGHSH; CDR2 reads LQKENI. The CDR3 spans 14 residues. V was pared by 2 bases and J by 7 bases, with 14 bases between. CDR3 nucleotide sequence: TGTGCCAGCTCACCAGGACACAAGGCAGGGACCCAGTACTTC. Translated, it gives CASSPGHKAGTQYF.

This clonotype appeared a few times. The chain joins TRBV12-3 or TRBV12-4 to TRBJ1-1; D is undetermined. The CDR3 sequence is 13 residues long. The ends were cut back, 6 bases at V and 3 bases at J, with 11 bases in the middle. CDR3 in DNA: TGTGCCAGCAGCTTTTATAGGGACACTGAAGCTTTCTTT. Protein product: CASSFYRDTEAFF.

The chain links TRBV28 to TRBJ2-1; D is uncertain. The CDR3 contains 14 residues. Trimming shortened V by 5 bases and J by 3 bases, and 11 bases separated the two germline ends. From germline, CDR1 is MDHEN and CDR2 SYDVKM. CDR3 in DNA: TGTGCCAGCAGTCCCCGAAGCTACTACAATGAGCAGTTCTTC. Its protein product is CASSPRSYYNEQFF.

The rearrangement joins TRBV28 to TRBJ1-5; tentatively, D is TRBD1 (5 bases). This CDR3 region has 15 residues. Trimming took 2 bases from V and 7 from J, leaving 15 bases between them. Germline CDR1 and CDR2: MDHEN and SYDVKM. DNA for the CDR3: TGTGCCAGCAGTTTACCGCGGGGGACCCGACAGCCCCAGCATTTT. This sequence encodes CASSLPRGTRQPQHF.

The chain is built from TRBV3-1 and TRBJ2-2, with 8 bases matching TRBD2. From germline, CDR1 is LGHDT and CDR2 YNNKEL (reference sequence). This CDR3 spans 15 amino acids. V trimming: 1 base; J trimming: 4 bases; junction bases outside the gene matches: 2. The CDR3 loop reads CASSQAGGATGELFF. The CDR3 region has the DNA TGTGCCAGCAGCCAAGCCGGGGGGGCCACCGGGGAGCTGTTTTTT.

This clonotype appeared a few times. The CDR3 protein is CSVVGRTGDTQYF. For the CDR3, the DNA is TGCAGCGTTGTCGGTCGAACTGGAGATACGCAGTATTTT. V gene TRBV29-1 combines with J gene TRBJ2-3; D is unclear. The V gene's germline CDR1 is SQVTM and CDR2 ANQGSEA. Trimming left V 4 bases short and J 5 bases short, with 13 bases between. This CDR3 spans 13 amino acids.

This clonotype was picked up a small number of times. The V gene is TRBV2, the J gene TRBJ2-3; 7 positions agree with TRBD1. Trimming took 7 bases from V and 1 from J; bases not matched to a gene: 8. The CDR3 runs 15 residues. CDR1 and CDR2 (germline): SNHLY, FYNNEI. CDR3 amino acids: CASTRRGQGTDTQYF. CDR3 nucleotide sequence: TGTGCCAGCACCCGAAGGGGGCAGGGCACAGATACGCAGTATTTT.

The chain carries TRBV12-3 or TRBV12-4 and TRBJ2-4; TRBD2 aligns across 10 bases. This CDR3 contains 15 residues. V trimming: 2 bases; J trimming: 9 bases; junction bases outside the gene matches: 7. The CDR3, as DNA: TGTGCCAGCAGTTTACTGGCTAGCGGGGGAGGCATTCAGTACTTC. It encodes CASSLLASGGGIQYF.

This clonotype turned up a few times. The chain is built from TRBV12-3 or TRBV12-4 and TRBJ1-1, with TRBD1 matching over 9 bases. Trimming cost V 6 bases and J 11 bases; bases outside gene matches: 7. The CDR3 is 12 residues long. CDR3 amino acids: CASSRQGEAAFF. In nucleotides, the CDR3 is TGTGCCAGCAGCCGACAGGGGGAAGCGGCTTTCTTT.

Only a few counts were recorded for this clonotype. V is TRBV12-3 or TRBV12-4 and J is TRBJ1-2; maybe TRBD1 (6 bases). The germline V and J ends were trimmed by 8 bases and 5 bases, with 12 bases remaining between them. The CDR3 length is 12 residues. This CDR3 is CASPGAGYGYTF. As DNA, the CDR3 is TGTGCCAGCCCGGGGGCGGGGTATGGCTACACCTTC.

This clonotype has just a few counts. The CDR3 DNA follows: TGTGCCAGCAGCCAAGGGACGAATGAGCAGTTCTTC. Translating it yields CASSQGTNEQFF. This chain connects TRBV5-6 to TRBJ2-1; D may match TRBD1 or TRBD2 (5 bases each). The germline V gene has CDR1 SGHDT and CDR2 YYEEEE. Trimming left V 4 bases short and J 7 bases short, with 9 bases between. This CDR3 is 12 amino acids long.

A note on this clonotype: One end of the junction is discordant with germline, which a read error may explain. The chain carries TRBV3-1 and TRBJ2-5; D is perhaps TRBD2 (5 bases). The CDR3 extends over 15 amino acids. The germline gives CDR1 LGHDT, CDR2 YNNKEL (reference sequence). CDR3 bases: TGTGCCAGCAGCCAAGGCGGACTGCAGCAGACCCAAAGATCCTTC. Protein: CASSQGGLQQTQRSF.

This clonotype was detected many times. The chain joins TRBV6-1 to TRBJ2-2; TRBD1 matches at 10 bases. With V trimmed by 5 bases and J by 8 bases, 8 bases remained unmatched. In germline, CDR1 is MNHNS, CDR2 SASEGT. This CDR3 has 15 residues. CDR3 sequence (DNA): TGTGCCAGCAGTCCCGGGACAGGGGTTCCTGGGGAGCTGTTTTTT. Protein product: CASSPGTGVPGELFF.

This clonotype came up a few times. The chain is built from TRBV7-6 and TRBJ2-2; 10 bases fit TRBD2. Germline-derived CDR1 and CDR2 are SGHVS and FNYEAQ. The trim removed 5 bases at V and 6 bases at J, leaving 6 bases unmatched. CDR3 length equals 15 residues. CDR3 residues: CASSLGTSEAGELFF. The CDR3 nucleotides read TGTGCCAGCAGCCTCGGGACTAGCGAGGCCGGGGAGCTGTTTTTT.

The rearrangement links TRBV7-9 to TRBJ1-4; D ambiguous. Per germline, CDR1 SEHNR and CDR2 FQNEAQ (reference sequence). The CDR3 spans 15 residues. V was shortened by 5 bases and J by 0 bases, with 10 bases between the two germline ends. CDR3 amino acids: CASSPSTTTNEKLFF. The CDR3, as DNA: TGTGCCAGCAGCCCGTCGACTACAACTAATGAAAAACTGTTTTTT.